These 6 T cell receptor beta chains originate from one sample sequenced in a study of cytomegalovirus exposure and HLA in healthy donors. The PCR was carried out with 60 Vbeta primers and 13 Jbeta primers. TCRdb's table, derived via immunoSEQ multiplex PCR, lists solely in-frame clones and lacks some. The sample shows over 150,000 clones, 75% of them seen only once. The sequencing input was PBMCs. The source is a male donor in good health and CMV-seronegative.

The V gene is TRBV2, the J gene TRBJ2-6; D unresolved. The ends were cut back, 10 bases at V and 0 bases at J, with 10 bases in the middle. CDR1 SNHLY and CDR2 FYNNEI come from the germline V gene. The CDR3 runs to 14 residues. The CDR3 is CANQENSGANVLTF. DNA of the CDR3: TGTGCCAATCAAGAGAACTCTGGGGCCAACGTCCTGACTTTC.

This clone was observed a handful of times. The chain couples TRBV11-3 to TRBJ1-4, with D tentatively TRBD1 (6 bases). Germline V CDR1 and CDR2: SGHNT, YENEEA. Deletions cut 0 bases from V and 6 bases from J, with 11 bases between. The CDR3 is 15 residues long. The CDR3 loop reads CASSLERGMYEKLFF. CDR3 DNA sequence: TGTGCCAGCAGCTTAGAGAGGGGGATGTATGAAAAACTGTTTTTT.

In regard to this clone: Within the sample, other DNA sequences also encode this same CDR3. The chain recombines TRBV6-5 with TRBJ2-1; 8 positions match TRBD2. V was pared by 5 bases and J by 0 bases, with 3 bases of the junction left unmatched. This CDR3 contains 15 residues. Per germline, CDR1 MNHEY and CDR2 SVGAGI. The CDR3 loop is CASSPSGSSYNEQFF. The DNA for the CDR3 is TGTGCCAGCAGTCCGAGCGGGAGCTCCTACAATGAGCAGTTCTTC.

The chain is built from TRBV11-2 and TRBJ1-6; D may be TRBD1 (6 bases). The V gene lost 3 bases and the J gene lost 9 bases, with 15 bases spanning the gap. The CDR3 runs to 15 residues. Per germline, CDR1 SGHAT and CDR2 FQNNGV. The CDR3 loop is CASSFDRIPGSPLHF. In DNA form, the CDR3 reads TGTGCCAGCAGCTTTGACAGGATTCCTGGTTCACCCCTCCACTTT. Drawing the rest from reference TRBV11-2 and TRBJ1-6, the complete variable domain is EAGVAQSPRYKIIEKRQSVAFWCNPISGHATLYWYQQILGQGPKLLIQFQNNGVVDDSQLPKDRFSAERLKGVDSTLKIQPAKLEDSAVYLCASSFDRIPGSPLHFGNGTRLTVT.

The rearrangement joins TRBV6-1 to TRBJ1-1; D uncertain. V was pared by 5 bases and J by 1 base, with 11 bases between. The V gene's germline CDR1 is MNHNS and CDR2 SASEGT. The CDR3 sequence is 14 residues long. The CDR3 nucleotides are TGTGCCAGCAGTTATGGAGGAGAGAACACTGAAGCTTTCTTT. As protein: CASSYGGENTEAFF.

In DNA, the CDR3 is TGTGCCAGTTCTGGTGGCTTTAATGAAAAACTGTTTTTT. Protein sequence: CASSGGFNEKLFF. The gene calls are TRBV6-5 and TRBJ1-4; D is unclear. This CDR3 comprises 13 residues. Trimming took 9 bases from V and 4 from J, leaving 12 bases between them. Germline CDR1 reads MNHEY; CDR2 reads SVGAGI.